This T cell receptor (beta chain) stems from a study of cytomegalovirus exposure and HLA in healthy donors (dated by TCRdb to the late 2010s). Study-wide context: In an earlier analysis of approximately 500 of the donors, under 300 Gb of sequence data and 117 million unique TCR beta sequences from about 179 million T cells were reported. The number of typed donors differed by locus: about 629-630 for A, B, C, DRB1 and DQB1; approximately 520 for DQA1; about 600 for DPA1; and 450 to 480 for DPB1. All discovery cohort repertoires had been generated on a single sequencing platform. The study aimed to test whether cataloging public T cell receptors could reveal signatures of past pathogen exposure. The genetic ancestry cluster associated with self-reported Caucasian donors included approximately 85% of the roughly 360 genotyped donors. A later genetic analysis took genome-wide SNP genotypes for about three fifths of the 666 donors and used that subset as a discovery cohort. About 300 gigabases of sequencing data and approximately 91 million unique TCR sequences made up an early release that covered several hundred HLA-typed donors. The later analysis used no new phenotypic data to find candidate immune exposures, relying instead on TCR beta sequences and their occurrence across donors. Four to six DR-DQ haplotypes were handled as single units for association and clustering, since linkage in the cohort was strong. Donor age, sex, ethnicity and CMV serostatus were compiled alongside the repertoire data. The study combined high-throughput TCR immunosequencing, statistical association of individual TCRs with disease status, and machine learning to predict cytomegalovirus infection status. On average, roughly 200,000 unique TCR beta nucleotide sequences were sequenced per donor among more than 350 genotyped donors of the cohort, with about 19% of those sequences being non-productive. To study patterns of TCR occurrence, a later analysis re-analyzed previously published TCR beta repertoires from 550 to 800 donors and added high-resolution HLA genotyping. The study used immunosequencing to profile the T cell repertoires of under 700 subjects and linked those repertoires to cytomegalovirus serostatus. In addition to the first cohort of approximately 650 subjects, a separate validation cohort of approximately 110 different subjects was used. HLA typing included class I and class II loci at four-digit resolution. In an earlier analysis of roughly 540 of the donors, high-throughput TCR beta sequencing was used to judge whether each TCR beta V gene segment behaved as functional or pseudogenic.

About this clone: No cognate antigen has been identified for it. No base qualities exist here, and no much larger clone lies one base off it.

The library came from the immunoSEQ multiplex PCR assay. For the multiplex PCR, a mixture combining 60 forward primers for TCR Vbeta segments and 13 reverse primers for TCR Jbeta segments was used. Amplification of the CDR3 region of rearranged TCR beta genes was performed with a multiplex PCR assay on genomic DNA. The amplified TCR beta libraries were sequenced on the Illumina HiSeq System as 87-base-pair reads. In the original analysis: In a later analysis, about 80 million unique TCR beta chains were counted across the approximately 640 repertoires, and roughly 11 million of these chains were shared by at least two donors. To remove PCR and sequencing errors, raw reads were error-corrected and collapsed into unique sequences using a nearest-neighbor algorithm that merged closely related sequences. CDR3 sequences were aligned to IMGT reference sequences to assign V, D and J gene segments. Each retained sequence needed at least a six-nucleotide match to both a V gene segment and a J gene segment. A rearrangement was called productive if the CDR3 had no stop codons and remained in frame with V and J, and every other rearrangement was called non-productive. Following IMGT convention, CDR3 was defined as the stretch from the second conserved V-encoded cysteine to the conserved J-encoded phenylalanine. Sequences without an unambiguous match to a single V gene segment were excluded from the earlier analysis of over 500 of the donors. An earlier analysis of a few hundred of the donors called V segments functional above 56.7% productive rearrangements and segregating when the between-donor standard deviation exceeded 5%. A statistical classification framework was built to diagnose cytomegalovirus status from the catalog of TCR beta chain sequences. V and J gene assignment, in a later analysis, came from comparing TCR nucleotide sequences with IMGT/GENE-DB human TR gene sequences. A later analysis assigned CDR3 sequences and most-parsimonious VDJ recombination scenarios with the TCRdist pipeline. In a later analysis, every TCR beta chain was defined by the combination of its CDR3 amino acid sequence and its V-gene family, and reads without a unique V-gene family were dropped. In a later analysis, 450 to 600 highly shared, low-generation-probability nucleotide sequences were removed to address suspected cross-contamination and a sequencing artifact. In a later analysis, a clonal expansion index for each public chain was calculated from normalized within-repertoire ranks of inferred template counts. In a later analysis, generation probabilities were computed with a VDJ recombination model fitted to out-of-frame rearrangements, and the resulting probabilities were checked against IGoR. Hypergeometric tests were used in a later analysis to score TCR-TCR, TCR-HLA and TCR-CMV co-occurrence, with a repertoire-size bias correction applied to the TCR pairs. To estimate false discovery rates, a later analysis permuted the HLA or CMV assignments 20 times. In a later analysis, co-occurring TCRs were grouped using DBSCAN, with TCRdist sequence similarity added in when clustering inside HLA-allele-positive subsets. Repertoires with fewer than 30,000 or more than 120,000 public chains were left out of co-occurrence clustering, as were four to six repertoires with anomalous nucleotide sharing. TCRdb obtained this table from immuneACCESS and retained in-frame rearrangements with V and J assigned. These tables miss some clones; where compared with another copy, unresolved V genes account for less than half of the shortfall, and the remainder is unexplained. The DNA was the basis for D and trimming; V, J and clone size are from that table. Recorded for this sample are under 200,000 clones; roughly 79% of them occurred a single time. The ten largest clones add up to roughly an eighth of the sample.

The CDR3, from cysteine to phenylalanine, totals 12 residues. Only the CDR3 DNA stays, 36 bases, in frame from base 1. Via the germline V gene, CDR1 is SGHDN and CDR2 FVKESK. V drops 4 bases and J drops 7 bases, leaving 10 bases in between. In total, more than 500 healthy bone marrow donors made up the cohort. At the time of sampling, every cohort member was nominally healthy, though immune exposures that went unrecorded were likely present. The donor was CMV seropositive and belonged to the group of about 290 seropositive cohort members. Each donor provided a peripheral blood sample, and peripheral blood mononuclear cells were used for TCR beta sequencing. The Qiagen DNeasy Blood Extraction Kit was used to extract genomic DNA from the blood cell samples. What the study reported, not specific to this receptor: A further reported finding was that TCR beta sequences accurately predicted the HLA-A and HLA-B alleles for most subjects in the first cohort. Roughly uniform sequencing depth across donors was assumed in presence/absence analyses, although this assumption may not hold. The earlier analysis of about 600 of the donors excluded roughly 17 rarely observed V segments, including chromosome 9 orphons, because counts were too low. CMV serostatus was the only immune exposure information available for the cohort. A group of highly shared sequence variants was considered likely to be a technical artifact of the sequencing pipeline. According to the authors, the approach could potentially be generalized to other disease states and immunological phenotypes. A later analysis found that HLA-associated TCR beta chains were more clonally expanded and had lower generation probabilities than equally common non-associated chains. Because HLA typing was unavailable for some donors at each locus, only the typed subset was used in association tests. In a later analysis, about 17,000 TCR beta sequences were associated with specific HLA alleles at a false discovery rate of 0.05. A later analysis found that most CMV-associated TCR beta chains appeared HLA-restricted, with HLA associations seemingly driven largely by CMV exposure. Correlated functional status among segregating V segments might be attributable to linkage disequilibrium, but an unknown experimental factor could not be ruled out. A later genetic analysis reported fewer N-insertions in productive TCRs among donors in an Asian-associated ancestry cluster than the roughly 700-donor mean. A later analysis found that TCR association rates varied across HLA loci, with DRB1 alleles showing the most associated TCRs and HLA-C alleles the fewest. In an earlier analysis of 587 of the donors, most TCR beta V segments appeared in productive rearrangements about 90% or about 30% of the time, broadly matching IMGT annotations. A later genetic analysis associated a missense DCLRE1C variant with V-gene and J-gene trimming of TCR beta chains, and an independent cohort replicated the association. Only TCR beta chains were sequenced in this cohort, and the absence of alpha or paired-chain data limited detectable features. Several of the top co-occurrence clusters appeared to be linked to parvovirus B19, influenza, CMV and Epstein-Barr virus, according to a later analysis. Cytomegalovirus status was reported to be diagnosed by the classifier with high specificity and sensitivity in both the original and validation cohorts. A few of the identified cytomegalovirus-associated TCR beta chains were confirmed in vitro to be specific for cytomegalovirus antigens. The study listed 164 TCR beta chains as associated with cytomegalovirus. When HLA alleles, especially DR and DQ, strongly co-occurred, attributing TCR associations to individual alleles was difficult. Most TCR sequences were seen in very few donors, while some public TCRs were found in many individuals. Because the 87-base-pair reads could not distinguish some IMGT-functional V segments, including TRBV6-2 and TRBV6-3, those segments were excluded.

This chain joins TRBV14 to TRBJ2-5, with a tentative D gene TRBD1 over 5 matching bases. This receptor was obtained from a man aged 50 to 59 in good health and CMV-seropositive. Sample: PBMCs. The CDR3: CASSPDRGTQYF. The nucleotide sequence reads as follows: TGTGCCAGCAGCCCTGATAGGGGGACCCAGTACTTC.